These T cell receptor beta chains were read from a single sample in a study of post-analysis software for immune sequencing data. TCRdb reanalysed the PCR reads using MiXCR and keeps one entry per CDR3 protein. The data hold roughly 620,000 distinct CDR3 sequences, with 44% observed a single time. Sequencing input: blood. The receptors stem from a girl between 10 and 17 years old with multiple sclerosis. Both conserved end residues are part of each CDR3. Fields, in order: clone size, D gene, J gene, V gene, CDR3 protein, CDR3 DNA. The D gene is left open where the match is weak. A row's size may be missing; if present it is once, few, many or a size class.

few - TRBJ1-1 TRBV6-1 CASGRRRDALRGTEAFF TGTGCCAGCGGACGCCGCCGGGACGCGTTACGGGGCACTGAAGCTTTCTTT
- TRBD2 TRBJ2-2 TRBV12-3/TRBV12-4 CASSLAGGLTGELFF TGTGCCAGCAGTCTAGCGGGAGGTCTTACCGGGGAGCTGTTTTTT
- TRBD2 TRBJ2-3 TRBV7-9 CASSLQRGAADTQYF TGTGCCAGCAGCTTACAGCGGGGGGCGGCCGATACGCAGTATTTT
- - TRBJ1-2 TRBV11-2 CASSSPGPYLVRHGYTF TGTGCCAGCAGCTCACCGGGCCCTTACTTGGTTAGGCATGGCTACACCTTC
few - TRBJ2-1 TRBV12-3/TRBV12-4 CASSNSGPNNEQFF TGTGCCAGCAGTAATAGCGGCCCCAACAATGAGCAGTTCTTC
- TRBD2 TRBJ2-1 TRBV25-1 CASSSGSFYNEQFF TGTGCCAGCTCTAGCGGGAGTTTCTACAATGAGCAGTTCTTC
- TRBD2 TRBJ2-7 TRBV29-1 CSVKGLNSYEQYF TGCAGCGTCAAGGGACTAAATTCCTACGAGCAGTACTTC
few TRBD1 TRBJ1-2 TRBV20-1 CSALTGVANYGYTF TGCAGTGCTCTGACAGGGGTGGCTAACTATGGCTACACCTTC
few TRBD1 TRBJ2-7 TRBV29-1 CSGSRDRGEQYF TGCAGCGGGTCCCGGGACAGGGGCGAGCAGTACTTC
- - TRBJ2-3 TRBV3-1 CASSQGMGDTQYF TGTGCCAGCAGCCAAGGTATGGGGGATACGCAGTATTTT
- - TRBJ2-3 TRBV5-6 CASSDTSGATDTQYF TGTGCCAGCAGCGACACTTCCGGGGCGACAGATACGCAGTATTTT
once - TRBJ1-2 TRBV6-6 CASSSGESYKYGYTF TGTGCCAGCAGTTCTGGGGAGAGTTACAAGTATGGCTACACCTTC
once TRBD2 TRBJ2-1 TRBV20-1 CSGLEGGAYEQFF TGCAGTGGACTTGAGGGAGGGGCCTACGAGCAGTTCTTC
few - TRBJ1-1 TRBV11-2 CASTMRWGYDEAFF TGTGCCAGCACTATGAGATGGGGTTATGATGAAGCTTTCTTT
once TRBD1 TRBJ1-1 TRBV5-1 CASSTGQGISYTEAFF TGCGCCAGCAGCACGGGACAGGGAATTTCCTACACTGAAGCTTTCTTT
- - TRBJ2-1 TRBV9 CASSVGGFSYNEQFF TGTGCCAGCAGCGTAGGAGGGTTCTCCTACAATGAGCAGTTCTTC
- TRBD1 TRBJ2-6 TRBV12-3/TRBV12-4 CASTRTGYPFSGANVLTF TGTGCCAGCACCCGGACAGGTTACCCATTCTCTGGGGCCAACGTCCTGACTTTC
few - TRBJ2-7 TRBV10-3 CAPSALYEQYF TGTGCCCCCAGCGCCCTCTACGAGCAGTACTTC
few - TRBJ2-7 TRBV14 CASSQGTTSSYEQYF TGTGCCAGCAGCCAAGGCACCACCAGCTCCTACGAGCAGTACTTC
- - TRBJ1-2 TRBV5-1 CASSLAAPDGYTF TGCGCCAGCAGCTTGGCGGCGCCGGATGGCTACACCTTC
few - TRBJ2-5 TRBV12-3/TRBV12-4 CASSLGGLGEQYF TGTGCCAGCAGTTTAGGGGGGCTGGGAGAGCAGTACTTC
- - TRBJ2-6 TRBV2 CASSETYATANVLTF TGTGCCAGCAGTGAGACATACGCAACAGCCAACGTCCTGACTTTC
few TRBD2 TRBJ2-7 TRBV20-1 CSAPLGGRAFEQYF TGCAGTGCTCCCCTGGGCGGGAGGGCCTTCGAGCAGTACTTC
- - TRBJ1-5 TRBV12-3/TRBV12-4 CASNSDRFNQPQHF TGTGCCAGCAATTCCGACAGATTCAATCAGCCCCAGCATTTT
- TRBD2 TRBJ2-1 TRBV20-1 CSAREREFDYNEQFF TGCAGTGCAAGAGAGCGGGAGTTTGATTACAATGAGCAGTTCTTC
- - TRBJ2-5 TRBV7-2 CASSRRTQETQYF TGTGCCAGCAGCCGAAGGACCCAAGAGACCCAGTACTTC
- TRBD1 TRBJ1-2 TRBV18 CASSLMRDRPRANYGYTF TGTGCCAGCTCACTCATGCGGGACAGGCCGAGGGCTAACTATGGCTACACCTTC
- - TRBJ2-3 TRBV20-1 CSFRPLAMSTDTQYF TGCAGTTTCAGGCCCTTAGCGATGAGCACAGATACGCAGTATTTT
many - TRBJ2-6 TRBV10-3 CAISANRLRSGANVLTF TGTGCCATCAGTGCTAACAGGCTCCGGTCTGGGGCCAACGTCCTGACTTTC
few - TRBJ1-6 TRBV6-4 CASRPPGQNTLSALHF TGTGCCAGCAGGCCCCCAGGACAGAACACCCTTTCGGCCCTCCACTTT
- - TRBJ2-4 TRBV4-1 CASSHGQLAKNIQYF TGCGCCAGCAGCCATGGACAGCTAGCCAAAAACATTCAGTACTTC
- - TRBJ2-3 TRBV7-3 CASSFGLGDTQYF TGTGCCAGCAGCTTCGGACTGGGGGATACGCAGTATTTT